This TCR beta chain derives from a study of CD8+ T cells in alopecia areata. Overall study findings and caveats: Whereas mice showed it more clearly, TCR sharing across patients was murkier, possibly because of HLA.

Following extraction, RNA underwent reverse transcription to cDNA, which served as the sequencing template. Profiling relied on immunoSEQ multiplex PCR, and the TCRdb table lists in-frame clones only, not all of them. The sample includes roughly 150,000 clones, about two thirds of them seen just once. V was cut by 0 bases and J by 5 bases, with 13 bases left in between. This CDR3 is built from 15 residues. Germline CDR1 reads SGHAT; CDR2 reads FQNNGV. As for this clone: Its target is not known.

The chain employs TRBV11-2 and TRBJ2-5; D is ambiguous. The TCR sequence derives from a human donor in good health. Input material: CD8+ T cells sorted from blood. The CDR3 nucleotides read TGTGCCAGCAGCTTAGAAGGGCGCCGCTTTGAGACCCAGTACTTC. Its translation is CASSLEGRRFETQYF.